What follows are 8 T cell receptor beta chains derived from one specimen sequenced in a study of blood T cells in healthy people across ages. A J-beta primer mix and a sample-barcoded 5' primer were used in a second PCR of about 7 to 12 cycles. TCRdb reprocessed the 5' RACE reads with MiXCR, giving one entry per CDR3 protein. Of about 650,000 distinct CDR3 sequences listed, around 50% are singletons. The specimen sequenced was blood. The receptors shown here come from a woman older than 75 in good health.

This clonotype has a count of ten or more. The rearrangement links TRBV7-6 to TRBJ2-5, with no clear D. The CDR3 extends over 17 amino acids. Trimming cost V 1 base and J 2 bases, with 17 bases left between them. Germline assignment: CDR1 SGHVS and CDR2 FNYEAQ. CDR3: CASSLVGGQLVQETQYF. The CDR3 DNA reads TGTGCCAGCAGCTTAGTTGGTGGCCAGTTAGTTCAAGAGACCCAGTACTTC.

In its sample, this clonotype was seen a few times. This chain uses TRBV7-9 with TRBJ2-1, with 9 bases lining up with TRBD1. In germline, CDR1 is SEHNR, CDR2 FQNEAQ (reference sequence). The trim removed 7 bases at V and 6 bases at J, leaving 10 bases unmatched. The CDR3 length is 15 residues. The CDR3 nucleotides are TGTGCCAGCATACCGGACAGGGGACGCGCCAATGAGCAGTTCTTC. Translated, it gives CASIPDRGRANEQFF. Full variable domain (outside the CDR3, taken from reference TRBV7-9 and TRBJ2-1): DTGVSQNPRHKITKRGQNVTFRCDPISEHNRLYWYRQTLGQGPEFLTYFQNEAQLEKSRLLSDRFSAERPKGSFSTLEIQRTEQGDSAMYLCASIPDRGRANEQFFGPGTRLTVL.

Regarding this clonotype: This may be a read error: a much more frequent sequence differs by one nucleotide. The chain joins TRBV5-1 to TRBJ1-2; the match to TRBD1 covers 9 bases. The trim removed 7 bases at V and 10 bases at J, leaving 11 bases unmatched. Germline V gene sequence: CDR1 SGHRS, CDR2 YFSETQ. The CDR3 totals 13 residues. Here the CDR3 reads CASGAGTGPVYTF. Here the CDR3 DNA reads TGCGCCAGCGGCGCCGGGACAGGGCCAGTCTACACCTTC.

This chain joins TRBV20-1 and TRBJ1-1, with D perhaps matching TRBD1 (6 bases). The CDR3 covers 14 residues. CDR1 and CDR2 (germline): DFQATT, SNEGSKA (reference sequence). CDR3 amino acids: CTRPTDSMNTEAFF. The CDR3 DNA sequence: TGCACCAGACCAACGGACAGCATGAACACTGAAGCTTTCTTT.

This clonotype was detected only a few times. One junction end disagrees with the germline gene, perhaps due to a read error. The rearrangement joins TRBV28 to TRBJ1-2; the D gene is possibly TRBD1 (6 bases). The germline CDR1 and CDR2 sequences are MDHEN and SYDVKM. There are 14 residues in the CDR3. CDR3 protein: CASSSRRDSGGCTF. The CDR3 coding sequence is TGTGCCAGCAGTTCTCGCCGGGACTCGGGGGGCTGCACCTTC.

CDR3 sequence (DNA): TGTGCCAGCTCGCCGGATTCACACGTGGGCAATGAGCAGTTCTTC. This encodes CASSPDSHVGNEQFF. The genes are TRBV18 and TRBJ2-1; D is uncertain. Trimming pared 6 bases from V and 6 bases from J, leaving 18 bases between. CDR1 is KGHSH, CDR2 LQKENI, per germline. This CDR3 spans 15 amino acids.

The sample holds many counts of this clonotype. The chain's CDR3 is CASTQTSGRGYEQFF. CDR3 coding DNA: TGCGCCAGCACCCAAACTAGCGGGAGGGGTTATGAGCAGTTCTTC. The chain combines TRBV10-2 with TRBJ2-1, with 13 bases aligning to TRBD2. CDR3 length: 15 residues. Germline CDR1 is WSHSY and CDR2 is SAAADI. V was clipped by 7 bases and J by 8 bases; unmatched bases: 8.

A few counts support this clonotype. V and J are TRBV28 and TRBJ2-7; TRBD1 agrees at 9 bases. Per germline, CDR1 MDHEN and CDR2 SYDVKM. CDR3 length equals 16 residues. V shed 2 bases and J 3 bases; nucleotides not matched to a gene: 8. CDR3 sequence reads: CASSLLSGTGIYEQYF. The DNA of the CDR3 is TGTGCCAGCAGTTTACTCTCCGGGACAGGGATCTACGAGCAGTACTTC.